These T cell receptor beta chains were read from a single sample in a study of T cell responses to AZD1222 COVID-19 vaccine. Sequencing was performed with immunoSEQ multiplex PCR; in TCRdb, only in-frame clones are kept and a portion is missing. Of 55,000 to 90,000 clones detected, about four fifths appear once; the ten largest clones hold approximately 5.4%. The material sequenced was peripheral blood, taken on day 0 of AZD1222 vaccination. The receptors derive from an adult in good health. The CDR3 runs from the conserved cysteine through the conserved F or W. A D gene is named only where the DNA matches it firmly. Clone size is stated in some rows and not others, as once, few, many or a class when expanded.

CDR3 DNA: TGTGCCAGCAGCGTAGTCCCGGACCCAGATACGCAGTATTTT
CDR3 protein: CASSVVPDPDTQYF
J gene: TRBJ2-3
V gene: TRBV9
CDR3 length: 14
D gene: NA
clone size: NA

CDR3 DNA: TGTGCCAGCAGTGGACTAGCGGGGCTGAGCACAGATACGCAGTATTTT
CDR3 protein: CASSGLAGLSTDTQYF
J gene: TRBJ2-3
V gene: TRBV2
CDR3 length: 16
D gene: TRBD2
clone size: NA

CDR3 DNA: TGTGCCAGCAGCTTCGGGGGGCTCGAAGCTTTCTTT
CDR3 protein: CASSFGGLEAFF
J gene: TRBJ1-1
V gene: TRBV5-4
CDR3 length: 12
D gene: NA
clone size: NA

CDR3 DNA: TGTGCCAGCAGCACGGGGACGGGGCACACTGAAGCTTTCTTT
CDR3 protein: CASSTGTGHTEAFF
J gene: TRBJ1-1
V gene: TRBV11-3
CDR3 length: 14
D gene: NA
clone size: few

CDR3 DNA: TGTGCCAGCAGCACAGGGGGAGGCTATGGCTACACCTTC
CDR3 protein: CASSTGGGYGYTF
J gene: TRBJ1-2
V gene: TRBV27
CDR3 length: 13
D gene: TRBD1
clone size: once

CDR3 DNA: TGTGCCAGCAGCTTAACAGGGGGCGCATCCTACGAGCAGTACTTC
CDR3 protein: CASSLTGGASYEQYF
J gene: TRBJ2-7
V gene: TRBV7-9
CDR3 length: 15
D gene: TRBD1
clone size: few

CDR3 DNA: TGTGCCAGCAGTGAACGTGACCCGACTCGATACGAGCAGTACTTC
CDR3 protein: CASSERDPTRYEQYF
J gene: TRBJ2-7
V gene: TRBV6-1
CDR3 length: 15
D gene: NA
clone size: NA

CDR3 DNA: TGCAGCGTTGCCGCAGGCCCAGATACGCAGTATTTT
CDR3 protein: CSVAAGPDTQYF
J gene: TRBJ2-3
V gene: TRBV29-1
CDR3 length: 12
D gene: NA
clone size: NA

CDR3 DNA: TGTGCAAGTCGCTTAGCGGCAGGGAGTAATGAAAAACTGTTTTTT
CDR3 protein: CASRLAAGSNEKLFF
J gene: TRBJ1-4
V gene: TRBV12-2
CDR3 length: 15
D gene: NA
clone size: NA

CDR3 DNA: TGTGCCAGCAGCAAACGAGCGGGGAGCTCCTACAATGAGCAGTTCTTC
CDR3 protein: CASSKRAGSSYNEQFF
J gene: TRBJ2-1
V gene: TRBV9
CDR3 length: 16
D gene: TRBD2
clone size: NA

CDR3 DNA: TGCAGTGCTAGTTCGCTCCTCCGGCGGGGGGGGAGTGATGAGCAGTTCTTC
CDR3 protein: CSASSLLRRGGSDEQFF
J gene: TRBJ2-1
V gene: TRBV20-1
CDR3 length: 17
D gene: TRBD2
clone size: NA

CDR3 DNA: TGTGCAAGTCCCTCCTACAGGACAAAGAACACTGAAGCTTTCTTT
CDR3 protein: CASPSYRTKNTEAFF
J gene: TRBJ1-1
V gene: TRBV12-2
CDR3 length: 15
D gene: NA
clone size: NA

CDR3 DNA: TGTGCCAGCAGCTTTCCTAGCGGGACCTACAATGAGCAGTTCTTC
CDR3 protein: CASSFPSGTYNEQFF
J gene: TRBJ2-1
V gene: TRBV5-4
CDR3 length: 15
D gene: TRBD2
clone size: NA

CDR3 DNA: TGCAGCGTTGAACAGGGAAACGACGAGCAGTACTTC
CDR3 protein: CSVEQGNDEQYF
J gene: TRBJ2-7
V gene: TRBV29-1
CDR3 length: 12
D gene: NA
clone size: NA

CDR3 DNA: TGCGCCAGCAGCCATAGGGGCGGGAGGGAGCTAGACACTGAAGCTTTCTTT
CDR3 protein: CASSHRGGRELDTEAFF
J gene: TRBJ1-1
V gene: TRBV4-1
CDR3 length: 17
D gene: NA
clone size: once

CDR3 DNA: TGTGCCAGTAGTATAGATCTTACCCGGGGGGTCCTTAGCAATCAGCCCCAGCATTTT
CDR3 protein: CASSIDLTRGVLSNQPQHF
J gene: TRBJ1-5
V gene: TRBV19
CDR3 length: 19
D gene: NA
clone size: NA

CDR3 DNA: TGTGCCAGCAGCTTCATCCCGGCAGGGGGAACCTACGAGCAGTACTTC
CDR3 protein: CASSFIPAGGTYEQYF
J gene: TRBJ2-7
V gene: TRBV7-9
CDR3 length: 16
D gene: TRBD1
clone size: few

CDR3 DNA: TGCGCCAGCGGGACAGACTACGAGCAGTACTTC
CDR3 protein: CASGTDYEQYF
J gene: TRBJ2-7
V gene: TRBV5-1
CDR3 length: 11
D gene: TRBD1
clone size: NA

CDR3 DNA: TGTGCCAGCAGCTCGGGATTAAGCTCCTACAATGAGCAGTTCTTC
CDR3 protein: CASSSGLSSYNEQFF
J gene: TRBJ2-1
V gene: TRBV7-2
CDR3 length: 15
D gene: NA
clone size: few

CDR3 DNA: TGTGCCAGCAGCCAACTTACAGGTCTAGCCTTGTATCAGTATTTT
CDR3 protein: CASSQLTGLALYQYF
J gene: TRBJ2-3
V gene: TRBV11-1
CDR3 length: 15
D gene: NA
clone size: NA

CDR3 DNA: TGCGCCAGCAGCAAGACCCCAGGGGGAACTGCTGAAGCTTTCTTT
CDR3 protein: CASSKTPGGTAEAFF
J gene: TRBJ1-1
V gene: TRBV4-3
CDR3 length: 15
D gene: TRBD1
clone size: NA

CDR3 DNA: TGTGCCAGCTTTAAGGGGGAAAAACTGTTTTTT
CDR3 protein: CASFKGEKLFF
J gene: TRBJ1-4
V gene: TRBV2
CDR3 length: 11
D gene: NA
clone size: NA

CDR3 DNA: TGTGCCAGCAGCGTAGACCGAGTAGTGACAGATACGCAGTATTTT
CDR3 protein: CASSVDRVVTDTQYF
J gene: TRBJ2-3
V gene: TRBV9
CDR3 length: 15
D gene: NA
clone size: NA

CDR3 DNA: TGTGCCAGCAGTGAAGCCTCCGGCTACGAGCAGTACTTC
CDR3 protein: CASSEASGYEQYF
J gene: TRBJ2-7
V gene: TRBV6-1
CDR3 length: 13
D gene: NA
clone size: NA

CDR3 DNA: TGTGCCAGCAGCTTGGGAGTGAGCTCCTATAATTCACCCCTCCACTTT
CDR3 protein: CASSLGVSSYNSPLHF
J gene: TRBJ1-6
V gene: TRBV11-1
CDR3 length: 16
D gene: NA
clone size: NA

CDR3 DNA: TGTGCCATCAGTGAACCTGCGGCCCACGAGCAGTACTTC
CDR3 protein: CAISEPAAHEQYF
J gene: TRBJ2-7
V gene: TRBV10-3
CDR3 length: 13
D gene: NA
clone size: NA

CDR3 DNA: TGTGCCAGTAGTATGGCAGGGTCCCAGCATTTT
CDR3 protein: CASSMAGSQHF
J gene: TRBJ1-5
V gene: TRBV19
CDR3 length: 11
D gene: NA
clone size: few

CDR3 DNA: TGTGCCAGCTCACCGGGCGACGGACAAGAGACCCAGTACTTC
CDR3 protein: CASSPGDGQETQYF
J gene: TRBJ2-5
V gene: TRBV18
CDR3 length: 14
D gene: NA
clone size: NA

CDR3 DNA: TGTGCCAGCTCCTCGGGGGTACATGGGCAGTTCTTC
CDR3 protein: CASSSGVHGQFF
J gene: TRBJ2-1
V gene: TRBV27
CDR3 length: 12
D gene: NA
clone size: NA

CDR3 DNA: TGTGCCAGCGGGGGCAGCGATACACCTTCCTACGAGCAGTACTTC
CDR3 protein: CASGGSDTPSYEQYF
J gene: TRBJ2-7
V gene: TRBV2
CDR3 length: 15
D gene: NA
clone size: NA

CDR3 DNA: TGTGCCAGTAGGAGGGGTACTGGAAACACCATATATTTT
CDR3 protein: CASRRGTGNTIYF
J gene: TRBJ1-3
V gene: TRBV19
CDR3 length: 13
D gene: NA
clone size: NA

CDR3 DNA: TGTGCCAGCTCAATGAACACCGGGGAGCTGTTTTTT
CDR3 protein: CASSMNTGELFF
J gene: TRBJ2-2
V gene: TRBV18
CDR3 length: 12
D gene: NA
clone size: NA

CDR3 DNA: TGTGCCAGCAGCTGGGGGGACAGCCTGAACCATTATGGCTACACCTTC
CDR3 protein: CASSWGDSLNHYGYTF
J gene: TRBJ1-2
V gene: TRBV5-5
CDR3 length: 16
D gene: TRBD1
clone size: once

CDR3 DNA: TGTGCCAGCAGCTTAGGGGACAGCCCGGGTCAAGAGACCCAGTACTTC
CDR3 protein: CASSLGDSPGQETQYF
J gene: TRBJ2-5
V gene: TRBV11-2
CDR3 length: 16
D gene: TRBD1
clone size: NA

CDR3 DNA: TGTGCCACCAGCAGGGATACAGGGGTCACCGGGGAGCTGTTTTTT
CDR3 protein: CATSRDTGVTGELFF
J gene: TRBJ2-2
V gene: TRBV15
CDR3 length: 15
D gene: TRBD1
clone size: once

CDR3 DNA: TGCGCCAGCAGCTTGGAGGCAAGAGAGGGCACAGATACGCAGTATTTT
CDR3 protein: CASSLEAREGTDTQYF
J gene: TRBJ2-3
V gene: TRBV5-1
CDR3 length: 16
D gene: NA
clone size: NA

CDR3 DNA: TGTGCCAGCAGCTTAGTGCAAGCGGGGGTCATGACGCAGTATTTT
CDR3 protein: CASSLVQAGVMTQYF
J gene: TRBJ2-3
V gene: TRBV11-2
CDR3 length: 15
D gene: TRBD2
clone size: few

CDR3 DNA: TGCGCCAGCAGCCAAGTTGGGTCCGGGGGTTTGAACACTGAAGCTTTCTTT
CDR3 protein: CASSQVGSGGLNTEAFF
J gene: TRBJ1-1
V gene: TRBV4-1
CDR3 length: 17
D gene: NA
clone size: NA

CDR3 DNA: TGTGCCAGCAGCTTGCCCAGGACAGTGGAAGATACGCAGTATTTT
CDR3 protein: CASSLPRTVEDTQYF
J gene: TRBJ2-3
V gene: TRBV5-5
CDR3 length: 15
D gene: NA
clone size: NA

CDR3 DNA: TGTGCCTGGAGACCGGGGACTCTTGGCTACACCTTC
CDR3 protein: CAWRPGTLGYTF
J gene: TRBJ1-2
V gene: TRBV30
CDR3 length: 12
D gene: NA
clone size: NA

CDR3 DNA: TGTGCCAGCAGCTTGGGACCGTACTCCTACGAGCAGTACTTC
CDR3 protein: CASSLGPYSYEQYF
J gene: TRBJ2-7
V gene: TRBV5-4
CDR3 length: 14
D gene: NA
clone size: NA

CDR3 DNA: TGCAGCGTTGCCCAGGGACTAAATCAGCCCCAGCATTTT
CDR3 protein: CSVAQGLNQPQHF
J gene: TRBJ1-5
V gene: TRBV29-1
CDR3 length: 13
D gene: NA
clone size: NA

CDR3 DNA: TGTGCCAGCATGGCCAGGACTGAAGCTTTCTTT
CDR3 protein: CASMARTEAFF
J gene: TRBJ1-1
V gene: TRBV5-6
CDR3 length: 11
D gene: NA
clone size: few

CDR3 DNA: TGCGCCAGCAGCCAAGTTAGCATCCCGGGACAGGGGGCCGAGCAGTACTTC
CDR3 protein: CASSQVSIPGQGAEQYF
J gene: TRBJ2-7
V gene: TRBV4-1
CDR3 length: 17
D gene: TRBD1
clone size: once

CDR3 DNA: TGTGCCAGCAGCCGTACCGGGACCGCCAGCCGCTACACCTTC
CDR3 protein: CASSRTGTASRYTF
J gene: TRBJ1-2
V gene: TRBV7-8
CDR3 length: 14
D gene: NA
clone size: NA

CDR3 DNA: TGTGCCAGTAGTTCCGGGGCGGGGTACGAGCAGTACTTC
CDR3 protein: CASSSGAGYEQYF
J gene: TRBJ2-7
V gene: TRBV19
CDR3 length: 13
D gene: NA
clone size: NA

CDR3 DNA: TGTGCCAGCAGCTTGGCCAGGGCTAACTATGGCTACACCTTC
CDR3 protein: CASSLARANYGYTF
J gene: TRBJ1-2
V gene: TRBV5-4
CDR3 length: 14
D gene: NA
clone size: NA

CDR3 DNA: TGTGCCAGCAGCCCCAATCGCGCAGGGAACTATGGCTACACCTTC
CDR3 protein: CASSPNRAGNYGYTF
J gene: TRBJ1-2
V gene: TRBV27
CDR3 length: 15
D gene: NA
clone size: NA

CDR3 DNA: TGTGCCAGCAGCCAAGGGACTAGGACATTCGAGCAGTACTTC
CDR3 protein: CASSQGTRTFEQYF
J gene: TRBJ2-7
V gene: TRBV3-1/TRBV3-2
CDR3 length: 14
D gene: TRBD2
clone size: few

CDR3 DNA: TGTGCCAGCAGCTCAGGCCTCACTATGGGGGGAAACACCATATATTTT
CDR3 protein: CASSSGLTMGGNTIYF
J gene: TRBJ1-3
V gene: TRBV5-4
CDR3 length: 16
D gene: NA
clone size: NA

CDR3 DNA: TGTGCCAGAAGCCGCGACAGGGCTGGAAACACCATATATTTT
CDR3 protein: CARSRDRAGNTIYF
J gene: TRBJ1-3
V gene: TRBV7-5
CDR3 length: 14
D gene: NA
clone size: NA